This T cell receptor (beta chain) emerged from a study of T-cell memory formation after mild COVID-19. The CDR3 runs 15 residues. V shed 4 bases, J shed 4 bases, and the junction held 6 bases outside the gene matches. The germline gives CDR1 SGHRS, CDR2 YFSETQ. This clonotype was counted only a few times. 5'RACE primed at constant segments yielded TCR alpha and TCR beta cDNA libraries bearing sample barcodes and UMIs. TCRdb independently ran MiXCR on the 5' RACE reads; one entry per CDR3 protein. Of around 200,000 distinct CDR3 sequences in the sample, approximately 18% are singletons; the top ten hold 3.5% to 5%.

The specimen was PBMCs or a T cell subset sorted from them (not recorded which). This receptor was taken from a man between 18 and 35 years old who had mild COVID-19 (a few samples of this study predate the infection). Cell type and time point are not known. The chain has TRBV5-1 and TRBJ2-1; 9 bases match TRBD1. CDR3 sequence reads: CASSPAGTGYNEQFF. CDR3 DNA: TGCGCCAGCAGCCCGGCCGGGACAGGGTACAATGAGCAGTTCTTC.